What follows is one TCR beta chain and its context. This clone's antigen is unknown. Per-base qualities were not stored, and no clone one base away is much larger. The sample carries other DNA sequences with the same CDR3. Bladder lesion specimens were obtained at transurethral resection and were stored at -80C. DNA was isolated from the bladder specimens obtained at transurethral resection. The CDR3 numbers 13 residues from cysteine through phenylalanine. Left in the record is the CDR3 DNA by itself, 39 bases read in frame from the first base. The CDR1 and CDR2 encoded by the germline V gene are LGHNA and YNFKEQ. At the junction V is shortened by 3 bases and J by 1 base, with 4 bases in between. This sample is part of a study of T cell repertoires in urothelial bladder cancer (dated by TCRdb to 2018 to 2020). At the level of the whole study: Of the approximately twelve resected lesions, three were clinically staged as cT0, three as cTa, three as cT1 and three as cT2 or greater. The study compared TCR repertoire clonality in bladder tumors with that in benign bladder inflammation. A total of roughly eleven resected bladder lesions, made up of urothelial carcinoma (UC+) and benign (UC-) specimens, were studied. A total of some eleven patients who had bladder lesions and were undergoing transurethral resection were prospectively identified.

General findings and caveats noted by the study authors: Urothelial carcinoma specimens had fewer T cells than benign specimens, with medians of roughly 5,600 and 26,000. Median tumor infiltrating lymphocyte percentage was 2% in carcinoma specimens and approximately 13% in benign specimens. In carcinoma specimens a single T-cell clone made up as much as 17% of infiltrating lymphocytes, compared with 2% to 2.5% in benign specimens.

The immunoSEQ assay was used to sequence the CDR3 region of the TCR beta chain. As for the original processing: For each specimen, the T-cell fraction, clonal dominance, and maximum TCR clone frequency were calculated. TCRdb obtained this table from immuneACCESS and retained in-frame rearrangements with V and J assigned. These tables miss some clones; where compared with another copy, unresolved V genes account for less than half of the shortfall, and the remainder is unexplained. For V, J and clone size, that table is used; D and trimming come from the DNA. This sample comprises about 13,000 clones, 60% to 75% of them detected only once. The top ten clones comprise almost 9% of the sample.

The TCR originated in a human donor with urothelial carcinoma. Recombination joined TRBV4-2 with TRBJ1-5, with the identity of the D gene unclear. The material sequenced was tumor-infiltrating cells from bladder cancer. CDR3 sequence: CASSQDSNQPQHF. The DNA reads as follows: TGTGCCAGCAGCCAGGACAGCAATCAGCCCCAGCATTTT.